The source of this T cell receptor beta chain is a study of Graves' ophthalmopathy and Graves' hyperthyroidism. On this clonotype: At one end the junction does not follow the germline gene, possibly because of a read error.

Amplification targeted the TCR beta CDR3 regions, with RNA transcripts as the source material. RT-PCR with HTBI primers came first, then second-round multiplex PCR. TCRdb itself ran the multiplex PCR reads through MiXCR, one entry per CDR3 protein. The sample carries more than 1,000,000 distinct CDR3 sequences, about two fifths recorded once. This CDR3 comprises 12 residues. From germline, CDR1 is WSHSY and CDR2 SAAADI. Sequences were obtained from peripheral blood or thyroid tissue (not recorded which). The chain carries TRBV10-2 and TRBJ2-7; tentative D call: TRBD2 (5 bases). The TCR sequence derives from an adult man with Graves' hyperthyroidism. In DNA, the CDR3 is TGTGCCAGCAGCGGCCAGGTGGACGAGCAGTACTTC. It codes for CASSGQVDEQYF.